Shown below are 32 T cell receptor beta chains from a single sample sequenced in a study of blood T cell repertoires in COVID-19. Assay used: immunoSEQ multiplex PCR; TCRdb lists only in-frame clones, some missing. The table shows about 280,000 clones, with 85% to 90% occurring only once. Specimen: peripheral blood. These TCRs come from a human donor in a cohort sampled during active COVID-19.

The chain links TRBV9 to TRBJ1-5, with D possibly TRBD1 on 6 matching bases. From germline, CDR1 is SGDLS and CDR2 YYNGEE. The V end lost 0 bases, the J end lost 0 bases, and 28 bases lay between the germline ends. The CDR3 extends over 22 amino acids. CDR3 sequence reads: CASSVDCLHRTCWGRSNQPQHF. As DNA, the CDR3 is TGTGCCAGCAGCGTAGATTGCCTTCACAGAACTTGTTGGGGGCGTAGCAATCAGCCCCAGCATTTT.

The chain links TRBV3-1 (or the pseudogene TRBV3-2) to TRBJ1-6; the D is unclear. V was shortened by 1 base and J by 5 bases, with 12 bases between the two germline ends. Germline CDR1 reads LGHDT; CDR2 reads YNNKEL (reference sequence). This CDR3 is 16 amino acids long. CDR3 nucleotides: TGTGCCAGCAGCCAAGTAGGAGGGAGGGATAATTCACCCCTCCACTTT. It translates to CASSQVGGRDNSPLHF.

This clone came up many times. The J gene is TRBJ2-1, the V gene TRBV2; weak D call: TRBD2 (5 bases). The V end lost 8 bases, the J end lost 8 bases, and 7 bases lay between the germline ends. Germline CDR1 reads SNHLY; CDR2 reads FYNNEI. The CDR3 runs to 10 residues. Written as DNA, the CDR3 is TGTGCCAGCGGGCGGGATGAGCAGTTCTTC. Translating gives CASGRDEQFF.

The chain links TRBV15 to TRBJ2-1; a possible D gene is TRBD2 (5 bases). CDR3 length: 15 amino acids. Germline V gives CDR1 LNHNV, CDR2 YYDKDF (reference sequence). The V gene lost 0 bases and the J gene lost 10 bases, with 16 bases spanning the gap. The CDR3 DNA is TGTGCCACCAGCAGAGATAGCGCGAGTGGTCGCGAGCAGTTCTTC. Translated, it gives CATSRDSASGREQFF.

The V gene is TRBV24-1, the J gene TRBJ1-5, with 7 nucleotides matching TRBD1. Losses at the gene ends were 3 bases for V and 0 bases for J; bases not matched to a gene: 4. CDR1 and CDR2 (germline): KGHDR, SFDVKD. The CDR3 totals 16 residues. The CDR3 loop is CATSDQGQYSNQPQHF. DNA of the CDR3: TGTGCCACCAGTGATCAGGGACAGTATAGCAATCAGCCCCAGCATTTT.

This chain uses TRBV5-1 with TRBJ2-5, with a weak D call TRBD1 (6 bases). Germline-derived CDR1 and CDR2 are SGHRS and YFSETQ. The CDR3 is 14 residues long. V lost 2 bases to trimming and J lost 4 bases, with 12 bases between them. Here the CDR3 reads CASSLTGQGETQYF. CDR3 DNA sequence: TGCGCCAGCAGCTTAACAGGGCAAGGAGAGACCCAGTACTTC.

This sequence joins TRBV7-2 and TRBJ2-5, with 9 positions matching TRBD2. The junction had 11 bases not matched to a gene; V was cut back by 10 bases and J by 5 bases. The CDR3 is made up of 14 amino acids. Germline lookup yields CDR1 SGHTA and CDR2 FQGNSA. DNA for the CDR3: TGTGCCACCCAGTTAGCGGGAGTGGGGGAGACCCAGTACTTC. Translation gives CATQLAGVGETQYF.

This chain links TRBV7-9 with TRBJ2-1, with 11 bases aligning to TRBD2. There are 15 residues in the CDR3. The germline CDR1 and CDR2 sequences are SEHNR and FQNEAQ (reference sequence). The V segment lost 3 bases and the J segment 5 bases; nucleotides outside the gene matches: 3. The CDR3 bases are TGTGCCAGCAGCTTGGGACTAGCGGCCGACAATGAGCAGTTCTTC. Encoded protein: CASSLGLAADNEQFF.

This chain links TRBV19 with TRBJ1-2, with D tentatively TRBD1 (5 bases). Trimming removed 1 base from V and 4 bases from J, with 13 bases in between. The germline V gene encodes CDR1 LNHDA and CDR2 SQIVND (reference sequence). The CDR3 length is 15 residues. The CDR3 here is CASSIGGQGTYGYTF. The CDR3 DNA reads as TGTGCCAGTAGTATAGGTGGGCAGGGAACCTATGGCTACACCTTC.

CDR3 sequence reads: CASSEIGQGASEQFF. The CDR3 region has the DNA TGTGCCAGCAGTGAAATCGGGCAGGGGGCGAGTGAGCAGTTCTTC. V gene TRBV6-1 combines with J gene TRBJ2-1; TRBD1 agrees at 8 bases. V lost 2 bases, J lost 9 bases, and 9 bases stayed unmatched. Germline V lookup: CDR1 MNHNS, CDR2 SASEGT. The length of the CDR3 is 15 residues.

This clone has a single count. This sequence joins TRBV27 and TRBJ2-1; 13 bases map to TRBD2. CDR1 and CDR2 (germline): MNHEY, SMNVEV (reference sequence). This CDR3 has 14 residues. The V and J ends lost 5 bases and 14 bases, in that order; junction bases with no gene match: 9. CDR3 sequence: CASSLTSGRAIKFF. DNA of the CDR3: TGTGCCAGCAGTCTCACTAGCGGGAGGGCCATCAAGTTCTTC.

J is TRBJ2-1 and V is TRBV6-6; a weak D match, TRBD2 (5 bases). Germline V lookup: CDR1 MNHNY, CDR2 SVGAGI (reference sequence). This CDR3 region has 11 residues. Trimming stripped 4 bases from V and 9 bases from J, with 7 bases between. CDR3 in DNA: TGTGCCAGCAGTTTGGAGGTTGAGCAGTTCTTC. This translates into CASSLEVEQFF.

The rearrangement uses TRBV6-5 and TRBJ2-1; 10 bases fit TRBD2. CDR3 length: 14 amino acids. Germline loops: CDR1 MNHEY, CDR2 SVGAGI. The junction had 5 bases not matched to a gene; V was cut back by 6 bases and J by 6 bases. CDR3: CASRGLAGVNEQFF. The CDR3 nucleotides are TGTGCCAGCAGGGGGCTAGCGGGAGTCAATGAGCAGTTCTTC.

The rearrangement uses TRBV20-1 and TRBJ2-1; D is possibly TRBD1 (5 bases). Germline CDR1 DFQATT, CDR2 SNEGSKA (reference sequence). V was trimmed by 4 bases and J by 10 bases, leaving 11 bases between them. CDR3 length: 11 amino acids. The CDR3 is CSAIRGQEQFF. The CDR3 DNA is TGCAGTGCTATTAGGGGTCAGGAGCAGTTCTTC.

This clone appeared a few times. The genes are TRBV4-2 and TRBJ1-2, with TRBD1 matching 11 bases. The CDR3 covers 14 residues. CDR1 LGHNA and CDR2 YNFKEQ come from the germline V gene. The junction had 1 base not matched to a gene; V was cut back by 1 base and J by 6 bases. The CDR3 DNA follows: TGTGCCAGCAGCCAAGGGGGACAGGGGGATGGCTACACCTTC. Translating it yields CASSQGGQGDGYTF.

This sequence joins TRBV9 and TRBJ2-2; 8 bases are a match to TRBD2. The CDR3 extends over 18 amino acids. Germline V gene lookup returns CDR1 SGDLS and CDR2 YYNGEE. With 3 bases clipped from V and 0 bases from J, the junction kept 10 bases outside the gene matches. CDR3 loop: CASSAIATSGSNTGELFF. DNA of the CDR3: TGTGCCAGCAGCGCCATAGCAACTAGCGGATCGAACACCGGGGAGCTGTTTTTT.

About this clone itself: The germline gene is not matched at one end of the junction; a read error may be the cause. The gene calls are TRBV11-3 and TRBJ2-1; 8 bases agree with TRBD2. CDR1 SGHNT and CDR2 YENEEA come from the germline V gene. This CDR3 region has 14 residues. CDR3: CASSIDGLASEQFF. The CDR3 DNA is TGTGCCAGCAGCATAGACGGACTAGCAAGTGAGCAGTTCTTC.

The chain joins TRBV6-5 to TRBJ2-3; tentatively, D is TRBD1 (6 bases). V was cut by 2 bases and J by 3 bases, with 12 bases left in between. The length of the CDR3 is 15 residues. Per germline, CDR1 MNHEY and CDR2 SVGAGI. The CDR3 region has the DNA TGTGCCAGCAGTTACCAGGGGAGTCCTACAGATACGCAGTATTTT. The encoded protein is CASSYQGSPTDTQYF.

This chain joins TRBV19 and TRBJ1-1; 9 bases agree with TRBD1. V lost 7 bases, J lost 7 bases, and 10 bases stayed unmatched. The CDR3 runs to 14 residues. CDR1 and CDR2 (germline): LNHDA, SQIVND (reference sequence). CDR3 protein: CASTKDRGRSEAFF. The CDR3, as DNA: TGTGCCAGTACTAAGGACAGGGGACGTAGTGAAGCTTTCTTT.

This sequence joins TRBV4-1 and TRBJ2-7; 8 bases match TRBD1. Germline V gene sequence: CDR1 MGHRA, CDR2 YSYEKL. The CDR3 has 16 amino acids. The J segment lost 2 bases and the V segment lost 2 bases, leaving 8 bases of the junction unmatched. The CDR3 sequence: CASSQLLGTGPYEQYF. CDR3 nucleotides: TGCGCCAGCAGCCAACTCCTCGGGACAGGACCCTACGAGCAGTACTTC.

This chain joins TRBV19 and TRBJ2-5; 9 bases fit TRBD2. V shed 7 bases, J shed 5 bases, and the junction held 11 bases outside the gene matches. The CDR3 totals 15 residues. Germline loops: CDR1 LNHDA, CDR2 SQIVND (reference sequence). CDR3 nucleotides: TGTGCCAGTAAGGCGGGAGGGTTGGGAGGTGAGACCCAGTACTTC. This sequence encodes CASKAGGLGGETQYF.

This clone was seen a handful of times. This rearrangement joins TRBV5-1 to TRBJ2-7; 9 bases map to TRBD1. J lost 2 bases, V lost 8 bases, and 5 bases had no gene match. CDR3 length equals 13 residues. Per germline, CDR1 SGHRS and CDR2 YFSETQ. CDR3 DNA sequence: TGCGCCAGTTCGGGACAGGGACCCTACGAGCAGTACTTC. The encoded protein is CASSGQGPYEQYF. Supplemented by reference TRBV5-1 and TRBJ2-7, the full variable domain reads KAGVTQTPRYLIKTRGQQVTLSCSPISGHRSVSWYQQTPGQGLQFLFEYFSETQRNKGNFPGRFSGRQFSNSRSEMNVSTLELGDSALYLCASSGQGPYEQYFGPGTRLTVT.

V and J are TRBV7-9 and TRBJ2-3, with 9 positions matching TRBD1. The CDR3 runs 18 residues. Germline CDR1 and CDR2: SEHNR and FQNEAQ (reference sequence). Trimming took 5 bases from V and 0 from J; bases not matched to a gene: 12. The CDR3 nucleotides read TGTGCCAGCAGCCTCCCTCGGACAGGGGTTTCTAGCACAGATACGCAGTATTTT. Residues: CASSLPRTGVSSTDTQYF.

The rearrangement joins TRBV5-8 to TRBJ1-1; D ambiguous. The CDR3 runs to 15 residues. Germline V CDR1 and CDR2: SGHTS, YDEGEE. Between the trimmed V and J ends, which lost 4 bases and 4 bases, there was a span of 17 bases. The CDR3 DNA is TGTGCCAGCAGCCTCAATCCCGTCGGGTCCACTGAAGCTTTCTTT. Translation gives CASSLNPVGSTEAFF.

This clone was recorded only once. Here the CDR3 DNA reads TGTGCCAGCAGGACAGGGGGCCAGGATCGTCGCTACACCTTC. Amino acids: CASRTGGQDRRYTF. The chain has TRBV28 and TRBJ1-2; TRBD1 matches at 10 bases. V was pared by 6 bases and J by 9 bases, with 10 bases of the junction left unmatched. The CDR3 loop spans 14 amino acids. Germline-derived CDR1 and CDR2 are MDHEN and SYDVKM.

This clone was seen a single time. The rearrangement links TRBV30 to TRBJ2-1; 7 positions agree with TRBD2. The CDR3 sequence is 14 residues long. Germline V gives CDR1 GTSNPN, CDR2 SVGIG (reference sequence). The V and J ends lost 1 base and 6 bases, in that order; junction bases with no gene match: 6. The CDR3 DNA sequence: TGTGCCTGGAGTGGGACTAGGTTGAGCAATGAGCAGTTCTTC. It is translated as CAWSGTRLSNEQFF.

This chain connects TRBV24-1 to TRBJ2-2; D perhaps matches TRBD1 (6 bases). This CDR3 has 18 amino acids. Germline V gives CDR1 KGHDR, CDR2 SFDVKD. The ends were cut back, 3 bases at V and 7 bases at J, with 23 bases in the middle. CDR3 nucleotides: TGTGCCACCAGTGATAACTTGGAGACAGGAGCCCCGGTCGGGGAGCTGTTTTTT. Its translation is CATSDNLETGAPVGELFF.

The genes are TRBV27 and TRBJ2-7, with D perhaps TRBD1 (6 bases). The CDR3 totals 15 residues. In germline, CDR1 is MNHEY, CDR2 SMNVEV (reference sequence). V was shortened by 4 bases and J by 0 bases, with 13 bases between the two germline ends. The CDR3 bases are TGTGCCAGCAGTTCAAACCGGGACAACTCCTACGAGCAGTACTTC. It codes for CASSSNRDNSYEQYF.

The CDR3 bases are TGCGCCAGCAGCCAAGTCCCGGGACAGGGGGCTAGTGGCTACACCTTC. It encodes CASSQVPGQGASGYTF. V gene TRBV4-1 combines with J gene TRBJ1-2; 12 bases are a match to TRBD1. V trimming: 1 base; J trimming: 7 bases; junction bases outside the gene matches: 7. The CDR3 is made up of 16 amino acids. Germline V gene lookup returns CDR1 MGHRA and CDR2 YSYEKL.

This chain joins TRBV27 and TRBJ2-5; D remains ambiguous. Germline values: CDR1 MNHEY, CDR2 SMNVEV (reference sequence). The CDR3 has 13 amino acids. V lost 5 bases and J 5 bases, leaving 12 bases between the germline ends. The CDR3 nucleotides are TGTGCCAGCAGTACCACAGTGGCGGAGACCCAGTACTTC. Translating it yields CASSTTVAETQYF.

This chain connects TRBV7-3 to TRBJ1-1; D may be TRBD1 (6 bases). Germline V lookup: CDR1 SGHTA, CDR2 FQGTGA. The ends were cut back, 2 bases at V and 6 bases at J, with 10 bases in the middle. This CDR3 spans 13 amino acids. The DNA of the CDR3 is TGTGCCAGCAGCTTACAGGGGCTGGCTGAAGCTTTCTTT. Its translation: CASSLQGLAEAFF.

This clone has only one observation. This chain connects TRBV10-3 to TRBJ2-3, with a weak D call TRBD1 (6 bases). Between the trimmed V and J ends, which lost 4 bases and 6 bases, there was a span of 14 bases. There are 14 residues in the CDR3. Per germline, CDR1 ENHRY and CDR2 SYGVKD. Here the CDR3 DNA reads TGTGCCATCAGTGCCGGACAGCCGACCGATACGCAGTATTTT. This encodes CAISAGQPTDTQYF.